This TCR beta chain was sequenced in a study of cytomegalovirus exposure and HLA in healthy donors. Findings and limits, study-wide: In a later analysis, TCR beta V- and J-gene trimming showed a link to a missense DCLRE1C variant. In an earlier analysis, productive rearrangement rates for most beta V segments clustered near 87% or 30%.

Comment on this clone: Its target is unknown.

The PCR used 60 Vbeta and 13 Jbeta primers. This table comes from immunoSEQ multiplex PCR, and its TCRdb copy is limited to in-frame clones, with some not included. This table has around 94,000 clones, 70% to 80% appearing once. The TCR comes from a woman aged 55-70 years in good health and CMV-seropositive. Sequencing used PBMCs.

The CDR3 protein is CASSLGLNTGELFF. CDR3 sequence (DNA): TGTGCCAGCAGCTTAGGGCTGAACACCGGGGAGCTGTTTTTT. The chain uses TRBV7-3 and TRBJ2-2, with D unclear. V was shortened by 2 bases and J by 1 base, with 5 bases between the two germline ends. In germline, CDR1 is SGHTA, CDR2 FQGTGA. The CDR3 is made up of 14 amino acids.